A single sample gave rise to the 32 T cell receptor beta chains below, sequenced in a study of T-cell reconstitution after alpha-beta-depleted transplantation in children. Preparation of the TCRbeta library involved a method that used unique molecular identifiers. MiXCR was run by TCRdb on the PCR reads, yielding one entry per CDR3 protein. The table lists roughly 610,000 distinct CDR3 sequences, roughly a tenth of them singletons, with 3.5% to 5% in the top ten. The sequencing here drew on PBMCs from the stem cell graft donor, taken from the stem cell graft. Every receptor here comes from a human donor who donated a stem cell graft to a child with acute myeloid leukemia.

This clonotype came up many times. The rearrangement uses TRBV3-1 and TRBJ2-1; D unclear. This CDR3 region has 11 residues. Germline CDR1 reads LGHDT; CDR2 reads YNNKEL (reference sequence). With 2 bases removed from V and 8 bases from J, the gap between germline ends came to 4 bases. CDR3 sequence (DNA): TGTGCCAGCAGCCAAATAGATGAGCAGTTCTTC. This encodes CASSQIDEQFF.

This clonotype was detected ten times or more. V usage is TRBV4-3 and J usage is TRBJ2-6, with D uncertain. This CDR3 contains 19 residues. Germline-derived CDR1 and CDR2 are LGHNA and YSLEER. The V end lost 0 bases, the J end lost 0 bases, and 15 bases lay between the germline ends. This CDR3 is CASSQDFRPQSSGANVLTF. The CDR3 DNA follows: TGCGCCAGCAGCCAAGATTTCCGGCCACAAAGCTCTGGGGCCAACGTCCTGACTTTC.

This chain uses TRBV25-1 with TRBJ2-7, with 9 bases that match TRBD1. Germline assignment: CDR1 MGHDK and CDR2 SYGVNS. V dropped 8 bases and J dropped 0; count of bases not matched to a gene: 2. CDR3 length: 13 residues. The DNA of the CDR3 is TGTGCCAGCGCGGGACAGGGCTCCTACGAGCAGTACTTC. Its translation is CASAGQGSYEQYF.

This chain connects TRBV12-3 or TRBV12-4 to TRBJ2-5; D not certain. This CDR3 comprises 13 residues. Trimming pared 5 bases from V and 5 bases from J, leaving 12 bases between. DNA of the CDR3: TGTGCCAGCAGTCCCCAGCGTGATGAGACCCAGTACTTC. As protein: CASSPQRDETQYF.

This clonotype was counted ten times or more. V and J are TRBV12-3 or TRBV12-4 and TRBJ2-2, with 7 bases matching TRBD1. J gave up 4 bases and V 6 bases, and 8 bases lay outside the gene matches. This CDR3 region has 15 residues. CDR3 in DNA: TGTGCCAGCAGCCCCAAGGGGGCTGGCACCGGGGAGCTGTTTTTT. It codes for CASSPKGAGTGELFF.

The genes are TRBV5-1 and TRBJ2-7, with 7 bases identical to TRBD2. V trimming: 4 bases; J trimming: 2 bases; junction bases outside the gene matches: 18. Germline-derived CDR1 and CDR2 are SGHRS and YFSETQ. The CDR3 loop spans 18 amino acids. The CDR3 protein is CASSPGWGGERSTYEQYF. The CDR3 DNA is TGCGCCAGCAGCCCCGGCTGGGGGGGAGAGCGGAGCACCTACGAGCAGTACTTC. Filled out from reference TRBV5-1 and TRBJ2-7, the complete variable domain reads KAGVTQTPRYLIKTRGQQVTLSCSPISGHRSVSWYQQTPGQGLQFLFEYFSETQRNKGNFPGRFSGRQFSNSRSEMNVSTLELGDSALYLCASSPGWGGERSTYEQYFGPGTRLTVT.

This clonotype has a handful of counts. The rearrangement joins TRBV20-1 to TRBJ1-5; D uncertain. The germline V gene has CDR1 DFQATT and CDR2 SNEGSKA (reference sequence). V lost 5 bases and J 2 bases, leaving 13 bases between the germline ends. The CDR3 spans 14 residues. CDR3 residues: CSAPNPGGNQPQHF. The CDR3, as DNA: TGCAGTGCTCCGAATCCAGGAGGCAATCAGCCCCAGCATTTT.

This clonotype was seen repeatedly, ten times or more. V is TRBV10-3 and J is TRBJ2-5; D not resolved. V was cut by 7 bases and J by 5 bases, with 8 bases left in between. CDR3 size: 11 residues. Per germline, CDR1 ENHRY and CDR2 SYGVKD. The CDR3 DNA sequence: TGTGCCATCAAGGGATACGAGACCCAGTACTTC. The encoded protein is CAIKGYETQYF.

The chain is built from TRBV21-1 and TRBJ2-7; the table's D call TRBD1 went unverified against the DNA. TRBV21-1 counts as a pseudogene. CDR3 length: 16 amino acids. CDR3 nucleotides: TGTGCCAGCAGCCCCCCTGCGGCGGGAGAGACCTACGAGCAGTACTTC. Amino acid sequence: CASSPPAAGETYEQYF.

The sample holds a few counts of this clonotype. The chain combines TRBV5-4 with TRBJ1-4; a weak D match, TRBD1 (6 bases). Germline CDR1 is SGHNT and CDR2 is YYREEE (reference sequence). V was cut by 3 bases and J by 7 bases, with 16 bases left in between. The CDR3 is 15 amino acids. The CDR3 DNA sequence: TGTGCCAGCAGCTCCTCCGGGACAACCGTTGAAAAACTGTTTTTT. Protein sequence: CASSSSGTTVEKLFF.

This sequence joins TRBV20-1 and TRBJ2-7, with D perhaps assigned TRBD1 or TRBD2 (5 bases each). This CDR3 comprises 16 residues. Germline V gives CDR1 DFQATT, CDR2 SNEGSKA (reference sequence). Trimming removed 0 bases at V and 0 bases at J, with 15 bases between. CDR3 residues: CSAREPPLRGSYEQYF. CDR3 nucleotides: TGCAGTGCTAGAGAACCCCCCTTGAGGGGCTCCTACGAGCAGTACTTC.

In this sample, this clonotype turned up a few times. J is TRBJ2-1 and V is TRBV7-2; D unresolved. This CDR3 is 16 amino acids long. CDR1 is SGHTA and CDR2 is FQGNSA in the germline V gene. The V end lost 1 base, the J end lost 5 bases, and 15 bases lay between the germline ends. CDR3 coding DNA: TGTGCCAGCAGCTTAGAAGGTCCCCAACCTAACAATGAGCAGTTCTTC. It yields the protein CASSLEGPQPNNEQFF.

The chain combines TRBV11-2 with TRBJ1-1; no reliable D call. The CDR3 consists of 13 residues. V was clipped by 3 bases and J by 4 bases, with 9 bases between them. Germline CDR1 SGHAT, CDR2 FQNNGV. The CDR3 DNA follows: TGTGCCAGCAGCTTCTCAAGGAGCACTGAAGCTTTCTTT. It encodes CASSFSRSTEAFF.

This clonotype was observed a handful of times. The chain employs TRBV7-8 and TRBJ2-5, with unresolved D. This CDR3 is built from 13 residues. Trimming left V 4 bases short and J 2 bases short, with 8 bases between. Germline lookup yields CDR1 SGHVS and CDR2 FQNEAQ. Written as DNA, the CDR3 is TGTGCCAGCAGCTCGTCGGATCAAGAGACCCAGTACTTC. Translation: CASSSSDQETQYF.

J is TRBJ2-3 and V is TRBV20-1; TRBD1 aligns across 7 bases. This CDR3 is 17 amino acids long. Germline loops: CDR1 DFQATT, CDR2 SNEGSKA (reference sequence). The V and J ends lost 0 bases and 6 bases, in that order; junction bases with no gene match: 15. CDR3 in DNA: TGCAGTGCTAGAGACCCCCGGGACAGTAACTTTAAGGATACGCAGTATTTT. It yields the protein CSARDPRDSNFKDTQYF.

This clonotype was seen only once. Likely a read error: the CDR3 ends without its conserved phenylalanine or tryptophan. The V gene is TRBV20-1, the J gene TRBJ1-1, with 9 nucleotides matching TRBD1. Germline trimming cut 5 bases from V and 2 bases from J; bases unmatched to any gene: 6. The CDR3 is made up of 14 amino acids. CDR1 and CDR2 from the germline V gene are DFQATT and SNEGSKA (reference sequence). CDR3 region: CSAPRQGDNTEAFC. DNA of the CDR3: TGCAGTGCTCCGCGACAGGGGGACAACACTGAAGCTTTCTGT.

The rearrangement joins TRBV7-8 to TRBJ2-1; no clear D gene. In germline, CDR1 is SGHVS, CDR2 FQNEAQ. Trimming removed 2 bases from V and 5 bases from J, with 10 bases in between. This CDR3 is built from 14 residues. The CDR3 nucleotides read TGTGCCAGCAGCTTACCTTTGTCCAACAATGAGCAGTTCTTC. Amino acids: CASSLPLSNNEQFF.

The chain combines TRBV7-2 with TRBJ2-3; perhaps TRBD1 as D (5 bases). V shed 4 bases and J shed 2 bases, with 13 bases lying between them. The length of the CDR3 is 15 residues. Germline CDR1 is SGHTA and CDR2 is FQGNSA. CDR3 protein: CASSSNRLSTDTQYF. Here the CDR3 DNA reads TGTGCCAGCAGCTCGAACAGGCTGTCCACAGATACGCAGTATTTT.

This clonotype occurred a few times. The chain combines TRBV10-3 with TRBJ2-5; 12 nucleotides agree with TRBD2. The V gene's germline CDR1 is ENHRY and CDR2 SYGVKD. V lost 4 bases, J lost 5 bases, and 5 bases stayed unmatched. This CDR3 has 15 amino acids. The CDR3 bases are TGTGCCATCAGTGGGACTAGCGGGATGTCGGAGACCCAGTACTTC. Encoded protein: CAISGTSGMSETQYF.

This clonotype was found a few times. The DNA of the CDR3 is TGCGCCAGCAGCTTGGGGTCCGTGGGTAACTATGGCTACACCTTC. Translated: CASSLGSVGNYGYTF. This chain uses TRBV5-1 with TRBJ1-2; D unresolved. The CDR3 is 15 residues long. Per the germline V gene, CDR1 is SGHRS and CDR2 is YFSETQ. V shed 0 bases and J shed 1 base, with 10 bases lying between them.

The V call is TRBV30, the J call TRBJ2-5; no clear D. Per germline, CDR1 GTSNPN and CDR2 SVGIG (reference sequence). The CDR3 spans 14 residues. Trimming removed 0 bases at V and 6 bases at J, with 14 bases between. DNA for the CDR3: TGTGCCTGGAGTGTACCCGGACGTTCGAAGACCCAGTACTTC. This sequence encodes CAWSVPGRSKTQYF.

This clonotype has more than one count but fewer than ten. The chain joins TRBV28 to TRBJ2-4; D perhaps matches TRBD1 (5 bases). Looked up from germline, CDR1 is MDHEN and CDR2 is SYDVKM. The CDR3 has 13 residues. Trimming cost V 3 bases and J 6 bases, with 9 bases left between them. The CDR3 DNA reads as TGTGCCAGCAGTTTGACAGAGACAAACATTCAGTACTTC. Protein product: CASSLTETNIQYF.

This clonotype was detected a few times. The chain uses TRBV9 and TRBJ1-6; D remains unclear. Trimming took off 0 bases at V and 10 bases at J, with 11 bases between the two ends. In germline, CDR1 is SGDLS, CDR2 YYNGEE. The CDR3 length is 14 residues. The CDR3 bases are TGTGCCAGCAGCGTAGCTGGGGAAAACTCACCCCTCCACTTT. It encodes CASSVAGENSPLHF.

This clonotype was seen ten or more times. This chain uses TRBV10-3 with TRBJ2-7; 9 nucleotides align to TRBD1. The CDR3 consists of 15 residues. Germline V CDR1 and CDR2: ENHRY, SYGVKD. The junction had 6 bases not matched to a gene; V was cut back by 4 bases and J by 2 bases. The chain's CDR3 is CAISGPGQGTYEQYF. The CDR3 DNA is TGTGCCATCAGTGGCCCGGGACAGGGAACCTACGAGCAGTACTTC.

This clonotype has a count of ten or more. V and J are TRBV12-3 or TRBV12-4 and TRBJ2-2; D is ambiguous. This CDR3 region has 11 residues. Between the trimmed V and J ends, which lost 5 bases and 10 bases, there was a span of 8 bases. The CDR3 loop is CASSPKQELFF. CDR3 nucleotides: TGTGCCAGCAGTCCTAAACAGGAGCTGTTTTTT.

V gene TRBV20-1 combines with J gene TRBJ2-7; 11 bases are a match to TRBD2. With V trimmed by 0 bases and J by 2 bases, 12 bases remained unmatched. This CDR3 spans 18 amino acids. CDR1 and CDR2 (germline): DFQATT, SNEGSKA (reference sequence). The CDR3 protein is CSAREVRTSGLRTYEQYF. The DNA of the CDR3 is TGCAGTGCTAGAGAGGTCAGGACTAGCGGGTTGAGGACCTACGAGCAGTACTTC.

CDR3 region: CASSVGNRGAMNTEAFF. Here the CDR3 DNA reads TGTGCCAGCAGCGTAGGAAACAGGGGCGCAATGAACACTGAAGCTTTCTTT. The chain is built from TRBV9 and TRBJ1-1, with 7 bases fitting TRBD1. The V and J ends lost 0 bases and 0 bases, in that order; junction bases with no gene match: 8. Germline assignment: CDR1 SGDLS and CDR2 YYNGEE. This CDR3 has 17 residues.

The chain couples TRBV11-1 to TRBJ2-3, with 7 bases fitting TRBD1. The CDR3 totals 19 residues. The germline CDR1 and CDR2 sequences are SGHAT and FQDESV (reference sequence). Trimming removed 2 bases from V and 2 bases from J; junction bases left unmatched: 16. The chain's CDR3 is CASSLSEGARQEITDTQYF. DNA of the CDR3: TGTGCCAGCAGCTTAAGCGAGGGGGCCAGACAGGAAATCACAGATACGCAGTATTTT.

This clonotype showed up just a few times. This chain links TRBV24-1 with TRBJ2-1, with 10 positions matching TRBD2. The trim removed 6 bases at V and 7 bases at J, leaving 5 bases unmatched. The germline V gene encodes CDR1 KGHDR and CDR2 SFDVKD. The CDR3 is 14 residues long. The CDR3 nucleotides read TGTGCCACCAGTTATCCTAGCGGGAGAAATGAGCAGTTCTTC. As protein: CATSYPSGRNEQFF.

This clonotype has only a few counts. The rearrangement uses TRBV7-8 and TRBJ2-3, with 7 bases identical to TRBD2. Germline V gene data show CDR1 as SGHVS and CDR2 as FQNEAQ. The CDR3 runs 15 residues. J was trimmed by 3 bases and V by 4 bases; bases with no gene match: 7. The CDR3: CASSSSGAGTDTQYF. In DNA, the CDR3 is TGTGCCAGCAGCTCCTCGGGAGCGGGGACAGATACGCAGTATTTT.

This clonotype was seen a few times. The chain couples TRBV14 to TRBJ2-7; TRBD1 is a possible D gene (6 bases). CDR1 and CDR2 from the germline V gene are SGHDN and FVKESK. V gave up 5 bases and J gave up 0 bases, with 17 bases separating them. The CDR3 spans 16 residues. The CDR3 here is CASSDLTGPLSYEQYF. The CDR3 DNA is TGTGCCAGCAGCGACCTTACAGGGCCCCTCTCCTACGAGCAGTACTTC.

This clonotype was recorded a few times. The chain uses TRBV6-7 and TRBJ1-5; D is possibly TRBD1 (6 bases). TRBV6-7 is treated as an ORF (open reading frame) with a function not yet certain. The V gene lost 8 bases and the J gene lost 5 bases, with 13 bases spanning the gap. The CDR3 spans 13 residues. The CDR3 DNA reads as TGTGCCAGCGGGAACAGGGCTGATCAGCCCCAGCATTTT. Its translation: CASGNRADQPQHF.